This record covers a single T cell receptor (beta chain). Its antigen is still unknown. Survey level was the resolution at which the v3.0 immunoSEQ assay ran. Only in-frame clones appear in the TCRdb table, and some are missing; sequencing was by immunoSEQ multiplex PCR. The sample shows about 14,000 clones, about 82% of them seen only once. The data were obtained in a study of long-term antiretroviral therapy in people with HIV. Study as a whole: It was about a decade after the earliest samples that the 2015 immediate-ART recommendation appeared.

Study-level results: Despite increasing after ART, diversity remained lower than that of transplant donor controls. Documentation of ART adherence, viral resistance or therapy changes was absent.

This receptor was identified in a middle-aged woman with HIV. The starting material was unsorted PBMCs, obtained 1.8 years before starting antiretroviral therapy.

The CDR3 sequence: CASSRDQVNTGELFF. DNA for the CDR3: TGTGCCAGCAGCCGGGACCAGGTGAACACCGGGGAGCTGTTTTTT. The rearrangement uses TRBV7-9 and TRBJ2-2; either TRBD1 or TRBD2 may supply D (5 bases each). The V gene lost 5 bases and the J gene lost 1 base, with 11 bases spanning the gap. Germline values: CDR1 SEHNR, CDR2 FQNEAQ (reference sequence). CDR3 length: 15 residues.